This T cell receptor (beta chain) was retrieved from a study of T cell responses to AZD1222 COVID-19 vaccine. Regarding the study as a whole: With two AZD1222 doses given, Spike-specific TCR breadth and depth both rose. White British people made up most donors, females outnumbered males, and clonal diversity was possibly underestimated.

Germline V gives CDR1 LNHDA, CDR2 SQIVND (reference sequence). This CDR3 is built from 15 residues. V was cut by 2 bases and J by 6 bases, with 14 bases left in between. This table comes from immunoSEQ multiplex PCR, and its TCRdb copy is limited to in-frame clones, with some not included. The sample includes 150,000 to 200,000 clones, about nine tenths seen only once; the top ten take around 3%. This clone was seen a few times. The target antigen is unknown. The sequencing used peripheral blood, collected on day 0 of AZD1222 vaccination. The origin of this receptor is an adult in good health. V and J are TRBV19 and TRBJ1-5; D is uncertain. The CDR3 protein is CASSISGQALQPQHF. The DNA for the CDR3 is TGTGCCAGTAGTATAAGCGGTCAGGCCCTTCAGCCCCAGCATTTT.